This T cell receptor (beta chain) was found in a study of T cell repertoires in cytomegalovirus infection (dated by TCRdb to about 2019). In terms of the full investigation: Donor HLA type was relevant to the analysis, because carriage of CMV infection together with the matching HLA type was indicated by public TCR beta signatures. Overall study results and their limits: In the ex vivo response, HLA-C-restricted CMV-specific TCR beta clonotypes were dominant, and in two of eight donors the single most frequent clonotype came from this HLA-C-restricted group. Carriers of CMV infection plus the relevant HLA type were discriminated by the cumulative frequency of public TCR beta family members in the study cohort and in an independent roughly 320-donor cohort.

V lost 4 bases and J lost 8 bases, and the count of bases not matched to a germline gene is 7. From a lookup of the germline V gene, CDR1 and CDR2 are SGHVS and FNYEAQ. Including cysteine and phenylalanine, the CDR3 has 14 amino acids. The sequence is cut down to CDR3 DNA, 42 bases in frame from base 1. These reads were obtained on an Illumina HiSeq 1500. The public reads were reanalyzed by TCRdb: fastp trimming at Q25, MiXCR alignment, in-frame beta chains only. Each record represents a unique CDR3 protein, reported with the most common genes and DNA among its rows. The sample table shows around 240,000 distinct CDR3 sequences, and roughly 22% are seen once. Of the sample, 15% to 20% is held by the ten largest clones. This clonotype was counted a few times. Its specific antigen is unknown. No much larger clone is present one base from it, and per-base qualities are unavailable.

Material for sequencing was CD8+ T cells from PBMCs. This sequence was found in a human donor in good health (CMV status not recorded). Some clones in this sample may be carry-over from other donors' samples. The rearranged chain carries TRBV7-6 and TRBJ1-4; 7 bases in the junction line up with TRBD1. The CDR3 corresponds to CASSYRDSNEKLFF. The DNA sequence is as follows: TGTGCCAGCAGCTACCGGGACAGTAACGAAAAACTGTTTTTT.